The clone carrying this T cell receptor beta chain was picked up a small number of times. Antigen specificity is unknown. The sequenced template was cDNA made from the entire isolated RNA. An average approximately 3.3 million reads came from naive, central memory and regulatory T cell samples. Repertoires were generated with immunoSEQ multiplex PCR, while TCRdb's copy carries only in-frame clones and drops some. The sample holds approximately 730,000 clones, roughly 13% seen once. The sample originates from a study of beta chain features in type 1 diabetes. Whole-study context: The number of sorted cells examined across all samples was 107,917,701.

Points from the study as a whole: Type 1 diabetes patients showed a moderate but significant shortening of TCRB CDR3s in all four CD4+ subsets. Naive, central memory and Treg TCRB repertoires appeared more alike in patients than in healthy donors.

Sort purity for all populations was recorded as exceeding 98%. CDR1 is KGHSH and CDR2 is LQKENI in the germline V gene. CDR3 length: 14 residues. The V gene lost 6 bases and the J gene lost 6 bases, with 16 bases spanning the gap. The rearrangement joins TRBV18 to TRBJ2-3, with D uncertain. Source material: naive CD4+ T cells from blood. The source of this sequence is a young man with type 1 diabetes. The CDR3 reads CASSPSAVSDTQYF. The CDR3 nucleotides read TGTGCCAGCTCGCCCTCCGCGGTATCGGATACGCAGTATTTT.